The clone carrying this T cell receptor (beta chain) appeared once. Clones were read by immunoSEQ multiplex PCR, and TCRdb kept only the in-frame ones, dropping some. The sample carries some 210,000 clones, 80% to 95% recorded once. With 2 bases removed from V and 8 bases from J, the gap between germline ends came to 10 bases. This CDR3 has 13 residues. The germline V gene has CDR1 MGHDK and CDR2 SYGVNS. The data are from a study of blood T cell repertoires in COVID-19. The receptor was derived from a man between 60 and 70 years old with COVID-19, enrolled during active disease. The material sequenced was peripheral blood. The chain joins TRBV25-1 to TRBJ1-3; D ambiguous. The CDR3 coding sequence is TGTGCCAGCAGTGAACCTAATCGGGACACCATATATTTT. Amino acids: CASSEPNRDTIYF.